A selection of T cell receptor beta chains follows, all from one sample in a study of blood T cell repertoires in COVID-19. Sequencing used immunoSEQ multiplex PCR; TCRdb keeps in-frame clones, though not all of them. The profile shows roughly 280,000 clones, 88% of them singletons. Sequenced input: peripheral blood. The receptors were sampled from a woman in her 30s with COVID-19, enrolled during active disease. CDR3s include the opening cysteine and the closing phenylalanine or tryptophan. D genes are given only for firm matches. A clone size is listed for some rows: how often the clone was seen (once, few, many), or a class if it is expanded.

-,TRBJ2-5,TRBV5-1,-,TGCGCCAGCAGCTTGCCGGGAGAAGAGACCCAGTACTTC,CASSLPGEETQYF
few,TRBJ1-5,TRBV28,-,TGTGCCAGCAGTTTCCGTCCTACGGCGGACAGCTATAGCAATCAGCCCCAGCATTTT,CASSFRPTADSYSNQPQHF
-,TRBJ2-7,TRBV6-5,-,TGTGCCAGCAGTTACTCGCTTAACAGGGCCCCCTACGAGCAGTACTTC,CASSYSLNRAPYEQYF
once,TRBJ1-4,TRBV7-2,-,TGTGCCAGCAGCTCCCAGTTCCTGGCTGAAAAACTGTTTTTT,CASSSQFLAEKLFF
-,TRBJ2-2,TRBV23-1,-,TGCGCCAGCAGTCAATCGGGGGGGCGCGCGAACACCGGGGAGCTGTTTTTT,CASSQSGGRANTGELFF
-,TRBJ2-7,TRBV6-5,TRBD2,TGTGCCAGCAGAGGTCAGCGGGAGCCCTACGAGCAGTACTTC,CASRGQREPYEQYF
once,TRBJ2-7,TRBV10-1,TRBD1,TGCGCCAGCAGTAGACAGGGGGCTAAGGGACGGATCTCCTACGAGCAGTACTTC,CASSRQGAKGRISYEQYF
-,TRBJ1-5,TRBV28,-,TGTGCCAGCAGTTTGAACAGTCCAAATCAGCCCCAGCATTTT,CASSLNSPNQPQHF
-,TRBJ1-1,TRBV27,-,TGTGCCAGCAGTTTAACCCCGGAGACTGAAGCTTTCTTT,CASSLTPETEAFF
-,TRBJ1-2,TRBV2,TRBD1,TGTGCCAGCAGGGGGGACAGAGCTAACTATGGCTACACCTTC,CASRGDRANYGYTF
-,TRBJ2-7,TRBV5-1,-,TGCGCCAGCAGCTTGGGACAGGAGGTCTACGAGCAGTACTTC,CASSLGQEVYEQYF
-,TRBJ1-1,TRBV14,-,TGTGCCAGCAGCCAAGATCGGCGAGGGAGGGACACTGAAGCTTTCTTT,CASSQDRRGRDTEAFF
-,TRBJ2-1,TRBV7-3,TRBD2,TGTGCCAGCAGCCCCGCAGGAGCGCGGACTAGCTCCTACAATGAGCAGTTCTTC,CASSPAGARTSSYNEQFF
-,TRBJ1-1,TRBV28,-,TGTGCCAGCAGTTTACAACAGGTGAACACTGAAGCTTTCTTT,CASSLQQVNTEAFF
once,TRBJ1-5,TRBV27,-,TGTGCCAGCAGTTTATCGGGGCGTCAGCCCCAGCATTTT,CASSLSGRQPQHF
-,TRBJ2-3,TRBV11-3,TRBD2,TGTGCCAGCAGCGGTGGGACTAGCGGGAGGACAGATACGCAGTATTTT,CASSGGTSGRTDTQYF
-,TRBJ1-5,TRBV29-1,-,TGCAGCGCCTGTTATAGCAATCAGCCCCAGCATTTT,CSACYSNQPQHF
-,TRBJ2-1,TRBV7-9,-,TGTGCCAGCAGCTTAAGCTCTTCCTACAATGAGCAGTTCTTC,CASSLSSSYNEQFF
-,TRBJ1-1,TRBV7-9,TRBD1,TGTGCCAGCAGCCCCCTACAGGGGTACACTGAAGCTTTCTTT,CASSPLQGYTEAFF
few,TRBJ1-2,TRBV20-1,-,TGCAGTGCTAGCCAGGGGAACGGCTACACCTTC,CSASQGNGYTF
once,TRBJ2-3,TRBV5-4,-,TGTGCCAGCAGCTCACGCCCCGACTTTAGCGCCCCACCGTATTTT,CASSSRPDFSAPPYF
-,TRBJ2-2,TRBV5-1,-,TGCGCCAGCAGCTCGGTTTCACAGGTGAACACCGGGGAGCTGTTTTTT,CASSSVSQVNTGELFF
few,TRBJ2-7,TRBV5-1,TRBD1,TGCGCCAGCAGCCGGGACAGGGGTTACGAGCAGTACTTC,CASSRDRGYEQYF
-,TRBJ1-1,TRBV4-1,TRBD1,TGCGCCAGCAGCTTCCGGGACAGGGGGTTGGGGACTGAAGCTTTCTTT,CASSFRDRGLGTEAFF
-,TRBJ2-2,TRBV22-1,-,TGTCCCCCCCCACGCCGAGGGGGGGGCGCGGGCACCGGGGAGCTGTTTTTT,CPPPRRGGGAGTGELFF
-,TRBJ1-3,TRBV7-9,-,TGTGCCAGCAGCTTAGGAGGAGGGGACTCCCTCTATTTT,CASSLGGGDSLYF